This T cell receptor (beta chain) was obtained from a study of blood T cell repertoires in COVID-19. About the study: Sites across the United States, Italy and Spain contributed samples from acute and convalescent COVID-19. Sources were T cells, B-cell-depleted T cells, or PBMCs; the material itself was cDNA or gDNA.

Per the original data handling: Reference gene primer amplification yielded estimated nucleated cell counts. The assay was immunoSEQ multiplex PCR, and TCRdb's table has in-frame clones only and misses some. V, J and clone size are those of that table, while D and trimming were read from the DNA. Among 250,000 to 350,000 clones listed, approximately 84% were seen once. Trimming cost V 9 bases and J 7 bases; bases outside gene matches: 10. In germline, CDR1 is LNHDA, CDR2 SQIVND (reference sequence). The CDR3 length is 13 residues. Enrolled during active infection, Seattle patients were then followed longitudinally.

The gene calls are TRBV19 and TRBJ2-7; TRBD1 matches at 9 bases. Sequenced: peripheral blood. The receptor comes from a human donor with COVID-19, enrolled during active disease. The donor label of this sample is uncertain. The CDR3 bases are TGTGCCAGCCGAGACAGGGGGACAGAGGAGCAGTACTTC. Translated: CASRDRGTEEQYF.